The 26 T cell receptor beta chains presented below share a single source sample, sequenced in a study of glioma-infiltrating T cells. The iRepertoire nested amplicon-rescue multiplex PCR amplified TCR alpha and beta CDR3s from RNA. Via MiXCR, TCRdb re-called the multiplex PCR reads, giving one row per CDR3 protein. The sample yields fewer than 250,000 distinct CDR3 sequences, approximately 30% seen once. Sequenced material: glioma tissue, nonneoplastic brain tissue, or PBMCs (not recorded which). The receptors derive from a human donor with low-grade glioma or glioblastoma, undergoing nonglioma brain surgery, or in good health (not recorded which).

Only a few counts were recorded for this clonotype. V usage is TRBV14 and J usage is TRBJ2-5, with D possibly matching TRBD1 (6 bases). CDR1 and CDR2 (germline): SGHDN, FVKESK. The CDR3 runs 15 residues. V lost 5 bases and J 6 bases, leaving 19 bases between the germline ends. Here the CDR3 reads CASSAPGGSGKTQYF. The CDR3 DNA follows: TGTGCCAGCAGCGCACCTGGGGGCTCGGGGAAGACCCAGTACTTC.

This clonotype was recorded at least ten times. The genes are TRBV27 and TRBJ2-1; 13 nucleotides align to TRBD2. The V segment lost 8 bases and the J segment 5 bases; nucleotides outside the gene matches: 6. Looked up from germline, CDR1 is MNHEY and CDR2 is SMNVEV (reference sequence). CDR3 size: 15 residues. The chain's CDR3 is CASRLLAGGNNEQFF. The CDR3 region has the DNA TGTGCCAGCCGGTTACTAGCGGGAGGGAACAATGAGCAGTTCTTC.

This clonotype appeared many times. This chain uses TRBV27 with TRBJ2-7, with D unclear. This CDR3 is built from 14 residues. Germline-derived CDR1 and CDR2 are MNHEY and SMNVEV (reference sequence). Between the trimmed V and J ends, which lost 5 bases and 3 bases, there was a span of 14 bases. CDR3 sequence: CASSLRLNGYEQYF. Written as DNA, the CDR3 is TGTGCCAGCAGTCTACGGTTGAACGGCTACGAGCAGTACTTC.

At least ten counts were recorded for this clonotype. The chain employs TRBV20-1 and TRBJ1-1, with D unresolved. Germline V gene data show CDR1 as DFQATT and CDR2 as SNEGSKA (reference sequence). The CDR3 spans 15 residues. Between the trimmed V and J ends, which lost 6 bases and 0 bases, there was a span of 17 bases. In DNA, the CDR3 is TGCAGTGCACAGTGGTCAAAGACCTTGAACACTGAAGCTTTCTTT. It translates to CSAQWSKTLNTEAFF.

To note about this clonotype: A much more abundant neighbour one base away suggests this may be a read error. This chain joins TRBV2 and TRBJ2-5; D not certain. Trimming removed 7 bases from V and 2 bases from J, with 11 bases in between. Germline V lookup: CDR1 SNHLY, CDR2 FYNNEI. There are 13 residues in the CDR3. The CDR3 is CASKKGRQETQYF. The CDR3 DNA follows: TGTGCCAGCAAGAAGGGCAGACAAGAGACCCAGTACTTC.

A word on this clonotype: This clone may be a read error of a much larger clone one base away. The rearrangement uses TRBV2 and TRBJ1-3, with D possibly TRBD1 on 5 matching bases. The ends were cut back, 9 bases at V and 0 bases at J, with 12 bases in the middle. CDR1 and CDR2 (germline): SNHLY, FYNNEI. The CDR3 loop spans 14 amino acids. CDR3 loop: CASSQESSGNTIYF. The CDR3 DNA follows: TGTGCCAGTTCACAGGAAAGCTCTGGAAACACCATATATTTT.

This clonotype was detected many times. The gene calls are TRBV27 and TRBJ1-1; D gene unclear. The CDR3 sequence is 13 residues long. Trimming took 0 bases from V and 4 from J, leaving 6 bases between them. The germline V gene encodes CDR1 MNHEY and CDR2 SMNVEV (reference sequence). This chain's CDR3 is CASSLSVATEAFF. DNA for the CDR3: TGTGCCAGCAGTTTATCGGTGGCCACTGAAGCTTTCTTT.

Comments on this clonotype: The junction and the germline gene differ at one end; a read error may be behind it. The chain is built from TRBV7-6 and TRBJ2-5; D might be TRBD2 (5 bases). The CDR3 covers 16 residues. Germline V gene data show CDR1 as SGHVS and CDR2 as FNYEAQ. This chain's CDR3 is CASSQTTTTLGETQYF. CDR3 in DNA: TGTGCTAGCAGCCAAACGACTACAACCCTGGGAGAGACCCAGTACTTC.

V usage is TRBV6-1 and J usage is TRBJ1-6; no definite D call. Germline assignment: CDR1 MNHNS and CDR2 SASEGT. V lost 7 bases and J 13 bases, leaving 32 bases between the germline ends. There are 18 residues in the CDR3. The CDR3 region has the DNA TGTGCCAGCAACCGGAGGCTACAGATAGCTCAGGAGTACTTCCCCCTCCACTTT. Protein product: CASNRRLQIAQEYFPLHF.

This clonotype has a count of ten or more. V is TRBV19 and J is TRBJ2-5, with unresolved D. This CDR3 region has 14 residues. Trimming left V 4 bases short and J 1 base short, with 10 bases between. CDR1 is LNHDA, CDR2 SQIVND, per germline (reference sequence). The CDR3, as DNA: TGTGCCAGTAGTACCCCCGGGCTCCAAGAGACCCAGTACTTC. As protein: CASSTPGLQETQYF.

This sequence joins TRBV29-1 and TRBJ2-2; 8 nucleotides agree with TRBD1. Per the germline V gene, CDR1 is SQVTM and CDR2 is ANQGSEA. V shed 6 bases and J 5 bases; nucleotides not matched to a gene: 11. The CDR3 runs to 15 residues. In nucleotides, the CDR3 is TGCAGCGTCAAAGGGCCGGGACAGGAAACCGGGGAGCTGTTTTTT. Protein product: CSVKGPGQETGELFF.

The rearrangement links TRBV28 to TRBJ2-7; D remains unclear. Matching the DNA end better, TRBJ2-1 makes the J call doubtful. CDR3 size: 13 residues. Germline V gives CDR1 MDHEN, CDR2 SYDVKM. The CDR3, as DNA: TGTGCCAGCAGTCCCATAAACGTCTACGAGCAGTTCTTC. Its translation is CASSPINVYEQFF.

The genes are TRBV29-1 and TRBJ1-4; 10 bases line up with TRBD1. Germline V gives CDR1 SQVTM, CDR2 ANQGSEA. This CDR3 is built from 14 residues. V shed 4 bases, J shed 3 bases, and the junction held 2 bases outside the gene matches. CDR3 region: CSVGTGGSNEKLFF. CDR3 nucleotide sequence: TGCAGCGTTGGGACAGGGGGATCTAATGAAAAACTGTTTTTT.

The chain links TRBV9 to TRBJ2-3; the D gene could be TRBD1 or TRBD2 (6 bases each). The V and J ends lost 4 bases and 2 bases respectively, with 14 bases between them. The CDR3 runs to 15 residues. The germline CDR1 and CDR2 sequences are SGDLS and YYNGEE. DNA of the CDR3: TGTGCCAGCAGCCCTGGGGGCGGGAACACAGATACGCAGTATTTT. Translated, it gives CASSPGGGNTDTQYF.

Ten or more counts support this clonotype. The chain couples TRBV4-2 to TRBJ1-4; D perhaps matches TRBD1 (6 bases). The CDR3 has 14 amino acids. The V end was cut by 3 bases, the J end by 3 bases, with 8 bases between. The germline CDR1 and CDR2 sequences are LGHNA and YNFKEQ. The chain's CDR3 is CASSQDSPNEKLFF. The CDR3, as DNA: TGTGCCAGCAGCCAGGACAGCCCTAATGAAAAACTGTTTTTT.

This clonotype was seen at least ten times. The chain employs TRBV6-6 and TRBJ1-1; TRBD1 matches at 10 bases. CDR3 length: 14 residues. The germline gives CDR1 MNHNY, CDR2 SVGAGI (reference sequence). Unmatched junction bases numbered 3, after V lost 2 bases and J lost 6 bases. CDR3 in DNA: TGTGCCAGCAGTTACCTGGGACAGGGGTCTGAAGCTTTCTTT. Translation: CASSYLGQGSEAFF.

There are many counts of this clonotype. The J gene is TRBJ2-5, the V gene TRBV28; TRBD2 matches at 7 bases. Per the germline V gene, CDR1 is MDHEN and CDR2 is SYDVKM. The CDR3 length is 16 residues. With V trimmed by 4 bases and J by 0 bases, 8 bases remained unmatched. For the CDR3, the DNA is TGTGCCAGCAGTTCATCTGGACTAGGGGACCAAGAGACCCAGTACTTC. Protein: CASSSSGLGDQETQYF.

At least ten counts were recorded for this clonotype. The CDR3 nucleotides read TGTGCCAGCTCACCAGTGGAGACCCAGTACTTC. It translates to CASSPVETQYF. This chain connects TRBV18 to TRBJ2-5; D is unresolved. The V and J ends lost 2 bases and 5 bases respectively, with 3 bases between them. Germline loops: CDR1 KGHSH, CDR2 LQKENI. CDR3 length: 11 residues. Filled out from reference TRBV18 and TRBJ2-5, the complete variable domain reads NAGVMQNPRHLVRRRGQEARLRCSPMKGHSHVYWYRQLPEEGLKFMVYLQKENIIDESGMPKERFSAEFPKEGPSILRIQQVVRGDSAAYFCASSPVETQYFGPGTRLLVL.

This clonotype was detected ten times or more. V gene TRBV29-1 combines with J gene TRBJ1-5; 7 nucleotides align to TRBD1. Per germline, CDR1 SQVTM and CDR2 ANQGSEA. This CDR3 is 16 amino acids long. V lost 5 bases and J lost 6; bases outside the gene matches: 16. The CDR3 loop is CSVLVQGHSSGQPQHF. DNA for the CDR3: TGCAGCGTTTTGGTACAGGGGCATTCGTCAGGTCAGCCCCAGCATTTT. Variable domain in full (rest from reference TRBV29-1 and TRBJ1-5): SAVISQKPSRDICQRGTSLTIQCQVDSQVTMMFWYRQQPGQSLTLIATANQGSEATYESGFVIDKFPISRPNLTFSTLTVSNMSPEDSSIYLCSVLVQGHSSGQPQHFGDGTRLSIL.

This clonotype appeared a few times. The rearrangement links TRBV30 to TRBJ2-3; 16 bases agree with TRBD2. V dropped 2 bases and J dropped 5; count of bases not matched to a gene: 10. The CDR3 has 18 amino acids. Germline CDR1 GTSNPN, CDR2 SVGIG (reference sequence). CDR3 in DNA: TGTGCCTGGAGTACAACCGGGACTAGCGGGAGGGCCGGAGATACGCAGTATTTT. Amino acids: CAWSTTGTSGRAGDTQYF.

This clonotype has at least ten counts. The chain employs TRBV7-6 and TRBJ2-7, with 9 bases lining up with TRBD2. Looked up from germline, CDR1 is SGHVS and CDR2 is FNYEAQ. J lost 5 bases, V lost 5 bases, and 13 bases had no gene match. There are 16 residues in the CDR3. The CDR3 sequence is CASSPLSPREGDEQYF. CDR3 DNA: TGTGCCAGCAGCCCCCTCAGTCCGCGGGAGGGGGACGAGCAGTACTTC.

This clonotype was detected many times. The chain joins TRBV7-2 to TRBJ2-7, with TRBD2 matching over 7 bases. J lost 7 bases, V lost 0 bases, and 6 bases had no gene match. Germline V gene sequence: CDR1 SGHTA, CDR2 FQGNSA. CDR3 length: 14 amino acids. The CDR3 DNA reads TGTGCCAGCAGCTTAGCGCGGGGGTTGCAGGAGCAGTACTTC. Translation: CASSLARGLQEQYF.

Points on this clonotype: Possible read error: a much larger clone is one base away. The J gene is TRBJ2-7, the V gene TRBV7-2, with 11 bases aligning to TRBD2. Germline CDR1 SGHTA, CDR2 FQGNSA. The CDR3 length is 15 residues. The CDR3 DNA reads TGTGCCAGCAGCGCTAGCGGGAGGAGCTCCTACAAGCAGTACTTC. Protein: CASSASGRSSYKQYF.

CDR3 protein: CASSLVGTGLETQYF. The CDR3 region has the DNA TGTGCCAGCAGCTTAGTCGGGACAGGGTTGGAGACCCAGTACTTC. The chain recombines TRBV13 with TRBJ2-5; the match to TRBD1 covers 9 bases. In germline, CDR1 is PRHDT, CDR2 FYEKMQ (reference sequence). V trimming: 1 base; J trimming: 5 bases; junction bases outside the gene matches: 5. CDR3 length: 15 residues.

This clonotype was seen many times. The rearrangement uses TRBV19 and TRBJ1-5, with D unclear. Germline lookup yields CDR1 LNHDA and CDR2 SQIVND (reference sequence). Trimming removed 2 bases at V and 4 bases at J, with 9 bases between. This CDR3 region has 14 residues. The CDR3 protein is CASSISPGNQPQHF. The CDR3 coding sequence is TGTGCCAGTAGTATAAGTCCGGGGAATCAGCCCCAGCATTTT. Using reference TRBV19 and TRBJ1-5 for the parts outside the CDR3, the full variable domain is DGGITQSPKYLFRKEGQNVTLSCEQNLNHDAMYWYRQDPGQGLRLIYYSQIVNDFQKGDIAEGYSVSREKKESFPLTVTSAQKNPTAFYLCASSISPGNQPQHFGDGTRLSIL.

With regard to this clonotype: A much larger clone lies one base from this, so it may be a read error. This chain connects TRBV29-1 to TRBJ1-3; 10 bases fit TRBD1. J was trimmed by 6 bases and V by 6 bases; bases with no gene match: 8. The CDR3 has 14 amino acids. CDR1 and CDR2 (germline): SQVTM, ANQGSEA. CDR3 in DNA: TGCAGCGTCGTCGGACAGGGGGACGTAAACACCATATATTTT. Residues: CSVVGQGDVNTIYF.